The entry that follows covers one T cell receptor beta chain sequence. Its matching antigen is unknown. This table comes from immunoSEQ multiplex PCR, and its TCRdb copy is limited to in-frame clones, with some not included. The table records more than 100,000 clones, 75% to 90% of them present only once. This sample is part of a study of T cell responses to AZD1222 COVID-19 vaccine. Study-level points and caveats: Distributed over spike, vaccine-associated CD4 TCRs predominated at 160-218 and 743-854. Baseline seropositivity characterized only 5 to 7 AZD1222 recipients.

This CDR3 contains 13 residues. The ends were cut back, 7 bases at V and 8 bases at J, with 17 bases in the middle. Germline V CDR1 and CDR2: MNHEY, SMNVEV (reference sequence). The sequence derives from an adult who received the AZD1222 COVID-19 vaccine. Source: peripheral blood, taken 28 days after the second AZD1222 dose. The chain employs TRBV27 and TRBJ1-2; no firm D call. DNA of the CDR3: TGTGCCAGCAACCGCCTCCCTGGAGTGGGCTACACCTTC. Residues: CASNRLPGVGYTF.